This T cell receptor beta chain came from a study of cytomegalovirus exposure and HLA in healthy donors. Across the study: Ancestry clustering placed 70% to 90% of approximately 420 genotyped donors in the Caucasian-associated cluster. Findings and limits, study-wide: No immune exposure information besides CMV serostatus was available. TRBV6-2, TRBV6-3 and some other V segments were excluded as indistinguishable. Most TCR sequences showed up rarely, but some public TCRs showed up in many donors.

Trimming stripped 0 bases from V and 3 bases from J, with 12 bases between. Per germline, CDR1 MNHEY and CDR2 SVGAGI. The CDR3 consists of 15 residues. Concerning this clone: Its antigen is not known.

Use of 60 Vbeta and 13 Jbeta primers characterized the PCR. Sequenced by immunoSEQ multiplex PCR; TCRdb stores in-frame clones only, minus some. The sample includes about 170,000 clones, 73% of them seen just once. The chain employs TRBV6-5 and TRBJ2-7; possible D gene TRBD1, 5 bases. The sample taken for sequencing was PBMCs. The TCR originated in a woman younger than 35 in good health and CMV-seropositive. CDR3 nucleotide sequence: TGTGCCAGCAGTTACTCGGACATTGGATACTACGAGCAGTACTTC. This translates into CASSYSDIGYYEQYF.